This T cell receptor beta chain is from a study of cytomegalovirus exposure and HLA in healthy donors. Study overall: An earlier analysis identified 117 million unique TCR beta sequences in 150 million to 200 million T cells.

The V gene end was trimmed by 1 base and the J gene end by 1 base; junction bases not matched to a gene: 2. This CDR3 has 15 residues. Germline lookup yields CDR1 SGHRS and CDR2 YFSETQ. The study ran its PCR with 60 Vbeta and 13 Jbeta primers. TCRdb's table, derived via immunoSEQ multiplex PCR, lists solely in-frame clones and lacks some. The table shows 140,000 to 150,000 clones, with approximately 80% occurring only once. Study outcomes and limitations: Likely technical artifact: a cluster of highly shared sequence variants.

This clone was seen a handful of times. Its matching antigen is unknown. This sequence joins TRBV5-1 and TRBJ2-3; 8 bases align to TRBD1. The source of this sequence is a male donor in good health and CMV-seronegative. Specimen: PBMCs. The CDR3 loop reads CASSLLDRGTDTQYF. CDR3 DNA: TGCGCCAGCAGCTTGTTGGACAGGGGCACAGATACGCAGTATTTT.